Given below is one TCR beta chain in context. This sample was taken from a study of OX40 agonist ivuxolimab in advanced cancers. This table comes from immunoSEQ multiplex PCR, and its TCRdb copy is limited to in-frame clones, with some not included. The sample lists roughly 140,000 clones, approximately 94% occurring once. CDR3 size: 13 residues. The germline gives CDR1 SGHTA, CDR2 FQGNSA. Trimming left V 2 bases short and J 2 bases short, with 6 bases between. The material sequenced was CD4+ or CD8+ T cells sorted from blood, taken in a trial of the OX40 agonist ivuxolimab. The chain carries TRBV7-2 and TRBJ2-5; D is uncertain. The source is an adult with an advanced solid tumor such as melanoma, head and neck, liver or kidney cancer. DNA for the CDR3: TGTGCCAGCAGCTTATTGAGGCAAGAGACCCAGTACTTC. Protein product: CASSLLRQETQYF.